Below, one T cell receptor beta chain is given with its context. Data came from immunoSEQ multiplex PCR; TCRdb stores just in-frame clones and leaves some out. This table holds some 120,000 clones, around 90% found once. The data derive from a study of blood T cell repertoires in COVID-19. Turning to the study itself: Spain, Italy and the United States supplied samples that represented acute and convalescent COVID-19. The cDNA or gDNA used as material had been derived from T cells, B-cell-depleted T cells, or PBMCs.

Trimming at V came to 11 bases and at J to 2 bases, leaving 7 bases not matched to a gene. The CDR3 loop spans 13 amino acids. Germline V gives CDR1 SEHNR, CDR2 FQNEAQ (reference sequence). The material sequenced was peripheral blood. The chain is built from TRBV7-9 and TRBJ1-2; TRBD1 agrees at 8 bases. This TCR derives from a man between 60 and 70 years old with COVID-19, enrolled during active disease. Here the CDR3 reads CASRTGLNYGYTF. CDR3 in DNA: TGTGCCTCCAGGACAGGGTTGAACTATGGCTACACCTTC.